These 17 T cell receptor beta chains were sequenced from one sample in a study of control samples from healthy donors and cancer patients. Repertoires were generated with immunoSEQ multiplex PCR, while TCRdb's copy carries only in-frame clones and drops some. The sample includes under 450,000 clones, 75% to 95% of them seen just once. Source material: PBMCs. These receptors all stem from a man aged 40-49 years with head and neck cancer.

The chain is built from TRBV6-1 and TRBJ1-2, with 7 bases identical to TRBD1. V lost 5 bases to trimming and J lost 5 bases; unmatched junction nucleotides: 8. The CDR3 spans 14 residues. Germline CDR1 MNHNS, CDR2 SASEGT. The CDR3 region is CASSYDRDRYGYTF. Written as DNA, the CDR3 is TGTGCCAGCAGTTATGACAGGGACCGATATGGCTACACCTTC.

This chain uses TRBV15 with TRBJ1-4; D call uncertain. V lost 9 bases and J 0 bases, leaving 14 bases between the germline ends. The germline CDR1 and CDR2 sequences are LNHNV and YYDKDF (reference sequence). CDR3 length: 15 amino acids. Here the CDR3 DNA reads TGTGCCACTAAATCGGGCGGCACAACTAATGAAAAACTGTTTTTT. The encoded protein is CATKSGGTTNEKLFF.

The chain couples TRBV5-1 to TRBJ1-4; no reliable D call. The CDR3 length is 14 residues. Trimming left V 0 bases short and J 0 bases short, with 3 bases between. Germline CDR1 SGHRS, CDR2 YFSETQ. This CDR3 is CASSLDTTNEKLFF. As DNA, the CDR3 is TGCGCCAGCAGCTTGGACACAACTAATGAAAAACTGTTTTTT.

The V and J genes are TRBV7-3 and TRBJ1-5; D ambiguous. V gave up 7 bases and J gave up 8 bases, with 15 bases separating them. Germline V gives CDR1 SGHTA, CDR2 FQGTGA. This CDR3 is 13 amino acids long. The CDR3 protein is CASMPGGMEPQHF. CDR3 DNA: TGTGCCAGCATGCCTGGCGGGATGGAGCCCCAGCATTTT.

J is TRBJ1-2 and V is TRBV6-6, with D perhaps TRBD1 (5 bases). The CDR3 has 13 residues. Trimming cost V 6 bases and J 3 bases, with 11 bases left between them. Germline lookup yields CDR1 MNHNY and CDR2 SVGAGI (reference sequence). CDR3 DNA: TGTGCCAGCAGCTTTGACAGCGACTATGGCTACACCTTC. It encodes CASSFDSDYGYTF.

CDR3 nucleotide sequence: TGTGCCAGCAGCCCACAGGGACTCAATGAAAAACTGTTTTTT. This codes for CASSPQGLNEKLFF. The chain recombines TRBV6-5 with TRBJ1-4, with D possibly matching TRBD1 (6 bases). The germline V and J ends were trimmed by 6 bases and 5 bases, with 13 bases remaining between them. The CDR3 is made up of 14 amino acids. CDR1 is MNHEY, CDR2 SVGAGI, per germline.

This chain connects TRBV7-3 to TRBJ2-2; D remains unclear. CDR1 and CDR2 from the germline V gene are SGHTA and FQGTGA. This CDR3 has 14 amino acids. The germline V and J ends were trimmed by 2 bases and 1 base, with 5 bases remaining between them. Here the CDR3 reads CASSLGVNTGELFF. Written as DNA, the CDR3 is TGTGCCAGCAGCTTAGGAGTGAACACCGGGGAGCTGTTTTTT. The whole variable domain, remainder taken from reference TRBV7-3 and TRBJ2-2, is GAGVSQTPSNKVTEKGKYVELRCDPISGHTALYWYRQSLGQGPEFLIYFQGTGAADDSGLPNDRFFAVRPEGSVSTLKIQRTERGDSAVYLCASSLGVNTGELFFGEGSRLTVL.

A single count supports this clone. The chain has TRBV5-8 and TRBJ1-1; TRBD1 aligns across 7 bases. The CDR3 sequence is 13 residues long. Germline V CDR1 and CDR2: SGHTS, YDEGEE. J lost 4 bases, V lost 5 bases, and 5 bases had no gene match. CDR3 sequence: CASSLTGSTEAFF. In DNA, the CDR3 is TGTGCCAGCAGTTTGACAGGGTCCACTGAAGCTTTCTTT.

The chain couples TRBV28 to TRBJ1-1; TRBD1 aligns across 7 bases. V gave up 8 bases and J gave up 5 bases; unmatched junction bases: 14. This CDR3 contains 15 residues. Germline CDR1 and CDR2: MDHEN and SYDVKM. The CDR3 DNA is TGTGCCAGCGCCCCCCGGGACAGAGATGTAACTGAAGCTTTCTTT. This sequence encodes CASAPRDRDVTEAFF.

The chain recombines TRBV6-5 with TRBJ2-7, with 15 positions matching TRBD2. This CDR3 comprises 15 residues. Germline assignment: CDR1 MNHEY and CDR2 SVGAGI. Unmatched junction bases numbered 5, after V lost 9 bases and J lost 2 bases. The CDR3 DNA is TGTGCCAGTTCTGGGACTAGCGGGGGGCCCTACGAGCAGTACTTC. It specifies CASSGTSGGPYEQYF.

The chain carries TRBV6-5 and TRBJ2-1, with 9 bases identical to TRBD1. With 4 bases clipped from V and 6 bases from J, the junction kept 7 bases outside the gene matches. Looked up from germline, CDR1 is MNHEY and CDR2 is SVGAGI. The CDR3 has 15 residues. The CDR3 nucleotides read TGTGCCAGCAGTTCCCCTGACAGGGGGGGCAATGAGCAGTTCTTC. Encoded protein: CASSSPDRGGNEQFF.

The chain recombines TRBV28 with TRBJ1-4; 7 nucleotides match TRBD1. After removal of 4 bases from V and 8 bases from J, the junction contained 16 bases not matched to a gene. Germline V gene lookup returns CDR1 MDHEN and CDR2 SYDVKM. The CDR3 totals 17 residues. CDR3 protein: CASSSSYQGGLREKLFF. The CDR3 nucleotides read TGTGCCAGCAGTTCCTCCTACCAGGGGGGTCTGAGGGAAAAACTGTTTTTT.

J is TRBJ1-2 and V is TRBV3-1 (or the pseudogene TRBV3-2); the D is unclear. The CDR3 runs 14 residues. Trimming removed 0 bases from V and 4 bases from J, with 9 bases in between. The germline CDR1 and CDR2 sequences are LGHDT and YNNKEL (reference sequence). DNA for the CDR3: TGTGCCAGCAGCCAAGATGGAGGCAGCTATGGCTACACCTTC. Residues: CASSQDGGSYGYTF.

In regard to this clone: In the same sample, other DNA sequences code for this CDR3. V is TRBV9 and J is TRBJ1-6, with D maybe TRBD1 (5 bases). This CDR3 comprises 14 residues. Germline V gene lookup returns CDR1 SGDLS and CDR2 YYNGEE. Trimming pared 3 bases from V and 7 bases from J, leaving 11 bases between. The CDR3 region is CASSAGGRNSPLHF. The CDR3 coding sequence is TGTGCCAGCAGCGCTGGGGGGAGGAATTCACCCCTCCACTTT.

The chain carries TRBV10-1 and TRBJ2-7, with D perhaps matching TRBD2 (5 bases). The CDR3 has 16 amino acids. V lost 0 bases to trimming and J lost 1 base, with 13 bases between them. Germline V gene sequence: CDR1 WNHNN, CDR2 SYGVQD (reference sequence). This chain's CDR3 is CASSESAEAASYEQYF. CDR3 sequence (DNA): TGCGCCAGCAGTGAGTCCGCGGAGGCGGCATCCTACGAGCAGTACTTC.

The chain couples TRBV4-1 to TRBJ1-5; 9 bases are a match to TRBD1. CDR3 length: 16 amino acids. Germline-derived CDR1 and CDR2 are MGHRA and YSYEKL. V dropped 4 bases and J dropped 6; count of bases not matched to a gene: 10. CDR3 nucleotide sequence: TGCGCCAGCAGCCTCACCGCCGGGACAGGGCTTCAGCCCCAGCATTTT. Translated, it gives CASSLTAGTGLQPQHF.

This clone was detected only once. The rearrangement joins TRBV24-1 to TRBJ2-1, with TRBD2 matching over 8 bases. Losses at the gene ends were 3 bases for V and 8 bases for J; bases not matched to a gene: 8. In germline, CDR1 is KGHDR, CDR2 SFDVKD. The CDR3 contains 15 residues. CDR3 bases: TGTGCCACCAGTGATGCCGGGACTAGTTGGTATGAGCAGTTCTTC. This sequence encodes CATSDAGTSWYEQFF.